This T cell receptor beta chain was captured by sequencing in a study of a mutant IDH1 vaccine in newly diagnosed glioma. Whole-study results and caveats: Of all patients, roughly 93% showed vaccine-induced immune responses.

Repertoires were generated with immunoSEQ multiplex PCR, while TCRdb's copy carries only in-frame clones and drops some. The repertoire consists of around 32,000 clones, with 80% to 85% occurring once and the leading ten covering approximately 7.1%. Time point described: week 35, safety follow-up. The vaccine gave 300 ug of a 20-mer mutant IDH1 peptide subcutaneously per dose. The CDR3 sequence is 13 residues long. Unmatched junction bases numbered 4, after V lost 6 bases and J lost 10 bases. CDR1 and CDR2 (germline): ENHRY, SYGVKD. Comment on this clone: What it recognizes is unknown.

This TCR was recovered from a woman under 30 with glioma. V usage is TRBV10-3 and J usage is TRBJ1-4; 11 bases map to TRBD1. Sample: PBMCs, taken from a glioma patient whose treatment included an IDH1 peptide vaccine. CDR3: CAIRAGTGGKLFF. For the CDR3, the DNA is TGTGCCATCAGGGCCGGGACAGGGGGAAAACTGTTTTTT.